This T cell receptor (beta chain) is from a study of early T cells in non-severe SARS-CoV-2 infection. Study-level information: Chains from this unsorted whole-blood bulk RNA could not be paired. Study-level results: Comparison of clonotypes with VDJdb favored anti-spike CD8 responses while missing private and CD4 specificities.

This clonotype was seen repeatedly, ten times or more. Its antigen remains unidentified. Unique molecular identifier tags were affixed to discrete cDNA molecules. MiXCR, run by TCRdb on the 5' RACE reads, gives a single entry per CDR3 protein. The sample includes under 60,000 distinct CDR3 sequences, over 7% of them seen just once. CDR3 size: 14 residues. Germline V CDR1 and CDR2: SGHRS, YFSETQ. V shed 5 bases and J shed 0 bases, with 10 bases lying between them. Sequencing input: whole blood. This clonotype was obtained from an adult who was a healthcare worker with PCR-confirmed SARS-CoV-2 infection or an uninfected control (not recorded which). The chain recombines TRBV5-1 with TRBJ2-3; D remains ambiguous. The chain's CDR3 is CASRSGVSTDTQYF. The CDR3 DNA sequence: TGCGCCAGCAGGTCCGGCGTAAGCACAGATACGCAGTATTTT.